The present T cell receptor (beta chain) was sequenced within a study of tumor and adjacent non-tumor tissue in lung cancer. Turning to the study itself: Aged about 31 to 80 years, patients included nine to eleven men and a handful of women with stage I to III disease.

The study's findings and limits: Significantly higher TCR diversity was found in tumor than normal lung.

Germline lookup yields CDR1 DFQATT and CDR2 SNEGSKA (reference sequence). The CDR3 is made up of 16 amino acids. Trimming removed 6 bases from V and 7 bases from J; junction bases left unmatched: 14. Three rounds of nested PCR, following a modified ARM-PCR protocol, produced the TCRbeta library. TCRdb independently ran MiXCR on the multiplex PCR reads; one entry per CDR3 protein. The sample includes roughly 70,000 distinct CDR3 sequences, 73% of them seen just once. No cell sorting was done before RNA was extracted from the tissue. As regards this clonotype: As yet, its antigen is unknown.

The J gene is TRBJ2-3, the V gene TRBV20-1; 12 nucleotides agree with TRBD2. Input material: lung tumor tissue. The TCR was taken from a man in his 60s with non-small cell lung cancer. The CDR3, as DNA: TGCAGTGCCCAAAGGGCTAGCGGGAGGGCCGCGAATACGCAGTATTTT. Protein sequence: CSAQRASGRAANTQYF.